A selection of T cell receptor beta chains follows, all from one sample in a study of blood T cell repertoires in COVID-19. This table comes from immunoSEQ multiplex PCR, and its TCRdb copy is limited to in-frame clones, with some not included. Counted here are under 75,000 clones, 88% occurring once; the ten biggest clones make up roughly 18%. The sequencing input was peripheral blood. These receptor sequences come from a woman older than 75 with active COVID-19. CDR3s include the opening cysteine and the closing phenylalanine or tryptophan. D genes are given only for firm matches. Clone size is shown for a subset of rows, as once, few, many or a class of expanded clone.

>TRBJ2-3|TRBV6-6|TRBD1|few
TGTGCCAGCAGTTCTACAGGGGGCGTCTCAGATACGCAGTATTTT
CASSSTGGVSDTQYF
>TRBJ1-6|TRBV28|-|-
TGTGCCAGCAGTTTAGAGGCCAGTCGCTATAATTCACCCCTCCACTTT
CASSLEASRYNSPLHF
>TRBJ2-3|TRBV7-3|TRBD2|-
TGTGCCAGCAGCCCTGGACTAGCGGGGGGGCCTAGCACAGATACGCAGTATTTT
CASSPGLAGGPSTDTQYF
>TRBJ2-7|TRBV18|-|-
TGTGCCAGCTCATCTTTGACAGGAGTAAGCGAGCAGTACTTC
CASSSLTGVSEQYF
>TRBJ1-3|TRBV7-9|TRBD1|-
TGTGCCAGCAGCGCCGGGACAGGGTGGGGAAACACCATATATTTT
CASSAGTGWGNTIYF
>TRBJ1-2|TRBV5-4|-|-
TGTGCCAGCAGCTCCCCAGGGGAAGGAGGCTACACCTTC
CASSSPGEGGYTF
>TRBJ2-3|TRBV13|-|few
TGTGCCAGCAGCCTTAGGAGGGTGGCAGATACGCAGTATTTT
CASSLRRVADTQYF
>TRBJ2-1|TRBV4-3|-|-
TGCGCCAGCAGCCTTCTGCTCAACTCTGCGAATGAGCAGTTCTTC
CASSLLLNSANEQFF
>TRBJ2-5|TRBV28|-|-
TGTGCCAGCAGCCTTGTCTGGGGCAGGGGCCGAGAGACCCAGTACTTC
CASSLVWGRGRETQYF
>TRBJ2-6|TRBV18|-|-
TGTGCCAGCTCACCGGTGACCAGGGCCGGGGCCAACGTCCTGACTTTC
CASSPVTRAGANVLTF